These 17 T cell receptor beta chains were sequenced from one sample in a study of blood T cell repertoires in COVID-19. This table comes from immunoSEQ multiplex PCR, and its TCRdb copy is limited to in-frame clones, with some not included. The sample records a few hundred thousand clones, about 90% being singletons. Specimen: peripheral blood. All receptors come from a man between 18 and 29 years old with COVID-19, enrolled during active disease.

V usage is TRBV7-8 and J usage is TRBJ2-1, with 10 bases aligning to TRBD2. Trimming took 5 bases from V and 4 from J; bases not matched to a gene: 5. The CDR3 runs to 15 residues. Germline CDR1 and CDR2: SGHVS and FQNEAQ. This CDR3 is CASSLSGREYNEQFF. The CDR3 bases are TGTGCCAGCAGCCTAAGCGGGAGGGAATACAATGAGCAGTTCTTC.

The genes are TRBV7-3 and TRBJ2-1; D is possibly TRBD2 (5 bases). The CDR3 length is 14 residues. Trimming cost V 4 bases and J 1 base, with 8 bases left between them. Looked up from germline, CDR1 is SGHTA and CDR2 is FQGTGA. The CDR3 loop is CASSYSDSYNEQFF. The CDR3, as DNA: TGTGCCAGCAGCTATAGCGATTCCTACAATGAGCAGTTCTTC.

The rearrangement joins TRBV10-2 to TRBJ2-5; TRBD2 might be the D (5 bases). Germline CDR1 WSHSY, CDR2 SAAADI. Trimming removed 10 bases at V and 9 bases at J, with 24 bases between. The CDR3 is 14 amino acids. CDR3: CATRSAPEARAQYF. The CDR3 nucleotides read TGCGCCACCAGGTCGGCCCCGGAGGCCCGGGCCCAGTACTTC.

This chain joins TRBV18 and TRBJ2-5; 13 bases align to TRBD2. The V and J ends lost 1 base and 5 bases, in that order; junction bases with no gene match: 19. Germline V CDR1 and CDR2: KGHSH, LQKENI. CDR3 length: 21 residues. DNA for the CDR3: TGTGCCAGCTCACCACTCCCGATAACTAGCGGGAGGGCCTGGGTTCCGGAGACCCAGTACTTC. It codes for CASSPLPITSGRAWVPETQYF.

The gene calls are TRBV9 and TRBJ1-3; TRBD1 might be the D (6 bases). V was pared by 3 bases and J by 0 bases, with 10 bases between. Germline-derived CDR1 and CDR2 are SGDLS and YYNGEE. CDR3 length: 15 residues. The CDR3 protein is CASSADSTSGNTIYF. DNA for the CDR3: TGTGCCAGCAGCGCGGACAGTACCTCTGGAAACACCATATATTTT.

CDR3 bases: TGTGCCAGCAGCCACAGGGCGTCCGAGCAGTACTTC. Protein: CASSHRASEQYF. This chain uses TRBV14 with TRBJ2-7, with D tentatively TRBD1 (5 bases). This CDR3 has 12 residues. Looked up from germline, CDR1 is SGHDN and CDR2 is FVKESK. V was pared by 3 bases and J by 6 bases, with 9 bases between.

V gene TRBV27 combines with J gene TRBJ2-3, with 8 bases identical to TRBD2. J gave up 2 bases and V 1 base, and 8 bases lay outside the gene matches. Per germline, CDR1 MNHEY and CDR2 SMNVEV (reference sequence). The CDR3 consists of 17 residues. Here the CDR3 reads CASSLLGSGANTDTQYF. The DNA for the CDR3 is TGTGCCAGCAGTTTATTGGGTAGCGGGGCTAACACAGATACGCAGTATTTT.

V usage is TRBV7-2 and J usage is TRBJ2-2; no clear D gene. The CDR3 has 14 residues. Germline CDR1 is SGHTA and CDR2 is FQGNSA. V shed 5 bases and J shed 3 bases, with 10 bases lying between them. The CDR3: CASSPTRDTGELFF. The DNA of the CDR3 is TGTGCCAGCAGCCCTACTCGAGACACCGGGGAGCTGTTTTTT.

This CDR3 is CATSRDRQYEQYF. The DNA of the CDR3 is TGTGCCACCAGCAGAGATCGACAGTACGAGCAGTACTTC. The chain joins TRBV15 to TRBJ2-7; tentative D call: TRBD1 (5 bases). The germline V gene encodes CDR1 LNHNV and CDR2 YYDKDF (reference sequence). Trimming took 0 bases from V and 4 from J, leaving 7 bases between them. This CDR3 comprises 13 residues.

The chain employs TRBV11-2 and TRBJ2-2; no clear D gene. V was trimmed by 1 base and J by 6 bases, leaving 6 bases between them. This CDR3 contains 13 residues. CDR1 SGHAT and CDR2 FQNNGV come from the germline V gene. The CDR3 DNA sequence: TGTGCCAGCAGCTTAGTGGTAGCCGGGGAGCTGTTTTTT. As protein: CASSLVVAGELFF.

The chain couples TRBV5-5 to TRBJ2-1; TRBD1 might be the D (5 bases). The germline V gene encodes CDR1 SGHKS and CDR2 YYEKEE (reference sequence). The V and J ends lost 1 base and 0 bases respectively, with 11 bases between them. CDR3 length: 16 amino acids. The CDR3 DNA reads as TGTGCCAGCAGCTTGTTGCAGGGAATCTCCTACAATGAGCAGTTCTTC. Its translation is CASSLLQGISYNEQFF.

J is TRBJ1-1 and V is TRBV19; D may be TRBD1 (6 bases). The CDR3 runs to 14 residues. Trimming removed 6 bases at V and 9 bases at J, with 20 bases between. Germline V gene data show CDR1 as LNHDA and CDR2 as SQIVND (reference sequence). Here the CDR3 DNA reads TGTGCCAGTAGACGACAGGTCGGATATACTCAAGCTTTCTTT. It yields the protein CASRRQVGYTQAFF. Using reference TRBV19 and TRBJ1-1 for the parts outside the CDR3, the full variable domain is DGGITQSPKYLFRKEGQNVTLSCEQNLNHDAMYWYRQDPGQGLRLIYYSQIVNDFQKGDIAEGYSVSREKKESFPLTVTSAQKNPTAFYLCASRRQVGYTQAFFGQGTRLTVV.

Only a few counts were recorded for this clone. This chain uses TRBV7-9 with TRBJ1-2; D possibly corresponds to TRBD1 (6 bases). CDR1 is SEHNR, CDR2 FQNEAQ, per germline (reference sequence). This CDR3 spans 14 amino acids. V lost 5 bases and J lost 6, with 16 bases in between. The CDR3 loop is CASSTLYRVDGYTF. The DNA of the CDR3 is TGTGCCAGCAGCACTCTCTACAGGGTGGATGGCTACACCTTC. The full variable domain, its missing parts supplied by reference TRBV7-9 and TRBJ1-2, is DTGVSQNPRHKITKRGQNVTFRCDPISEHNRLYWYRQTLGQGPEFLTYFQNEAQLEKSRLLSDRFSAERPKGSFSTLEIQRTEQGDSAMYLCASSTLYRVDGYTFGSGTRLTVV.

The chain combines TRBV30 with TRBJ2-1, with D maybe TRBD1 (6 bases). The V end lost 4 bases, the J end lost 0 bases, and 7 bases lay between the germline ends. The CDR3 loop spans 13 amino acids. Germline-derived CDR1 and CDR2 are GTSNPN and SVGIG (reference sequence). Written as DNA, the CDR3 is TGTGCCTGGAACAGGGCCTCCTACAATGAGCAGTTCTTC. It codes for CAWNRASYNEQFF.

The count of this clone is one. The rearrangement joins TRBV7-6 to TRBJ2-1; TRBD1 is a possible D gene (5 bases). Germline values: CDR1 SGHVS, CDR2 FNYEAQ. Trimming removed 5 bases at V and 5 bases at J, with 10 bases between. The CDR3 spans 13 residues. The CDR3 sequence: CASSPGPNNEQFF. The CDR3 DNA reads TGTGCCAGCAGCCCAGGGCCGAACAATGAGCAGTTCTTC.

The V gene is TRBV29-1, the J gene TRBJ1-4; 7 bases are shared with TRBD1. The junction had 0 bases not matched to a gene; V was cut back by 4 bases and J by 4 bases. The CDR3 extends over 12 amino acids. Germline V lookup: CDR1 SQVTM, CDR2 ANQGSEA. This CDR3 is CSVGDSNEKLFF. CDR3 nucleotide sequence: TGCAGCGTTGGGGACAGTAATGAAAAACTGTTTTTT.

The chain recombines TRBV30 with TRBJ2-1; D is perhaps TRBD2 (7 bases). This CDR3 has 14 amino acids. In germline, CDR1 is GTSNPN, CDR2 SVGIG (reference sequence). V was clipped by 7 bases and J by 7 bases, with 20 bases between them. The chain's CDR3 is CASPLQGRVNEQFF. The CDR3, as DNA: TGTGCCTCCCCCCTTCAGGGGAGGGTGAATGAGCAGTTCTTC.